A single sample gave rise to the 29 T cell receptor beta chains below, sequenced in a study of shared clonotypes between healthy human individuals. The protocol was immunoSEQ multiplex PCR, while the TCRdb copy is restricted to in-frame clones and leaves out a portion. The data show some 2.1 million clones, around 95% seen once. The material sequenced was naive CD4+ T cells sorted from blood. Sample subset: CD45RA+ positively selected. Receptor source: a man younger than 35 in good health.

This chain connects TRBV5-6 to TRBJ2-3; D is possibly TRBD2 (6 bases). CDR3 size: 14 residues. The V gene's germline CDR1 is SGHDT and CDR2 YYEEEE. V lost 4 bases to trimming and J lost 4 bases, with 13 bases between them. The CDR3 reads CASSLSRRADTQYF. Here the CDR3 DNA reads TGTGCCAGCAGCCTTAGTAGGAGGGCAGATACGCAGTATTTT.

The chain combines TRBV7-6 with TRBJ1-6, with 7 bases that match TRBD1. The CDR3 totals 13 residues. J was trimmed by 7 bases and V by 6 bases; bases with no gene match: 3. CDR1 is SGHVS and CDR2 is FNYEAQ in the germline V gene. This CDR3 reads CASRGTENSPLHF. For the CDR3, the DNA is TGTGCCAGCAGGGGGACAGAAAATTCACCCCTCCACTTT.

The gene calls are TRBV7-6 and TRBJ1-5; D remains ambiguous. This CDR3 has 16 residues. CDR1 is SGHVS and CDR2 is FNYEAQ in the germline V gene. V was cut by 2 bases and J by 0 bases, with 11 bases left in between. The CDR3 protein is CASSLLPPGSNQPQHF. CDR3 sequence (DNA): TGTGCCAGCAGCTTATTACCGCCGGGTAGCAATCAGCCCCAGCATTTT.

The gene calls are TRBV11-2 and TRBJ2-1; D might be TRBD1 (6 bases). The V gene lost 5 bases and the J gene lost 0 bases, with 14 bases spanning the gap. Germline V gene lookup returns CDR1 SGHAT and CDR2 FQNNGV. The CDR3 is 16 residues long. CDR3 sequence: CASSHRQASSYNEQFF. The CDR3 bases are TGTGCCAGCAGCCACCGACAGGCTAGCTCCTACAATGAGCAGTTCTTC. Based on the CDR3 plus reference TRBV11-2 and TRBJ2-1, the full variable domain is EAGVAQSPRYKIIEKRQSVAFWCNPISGHATLYWYQQILGQGPKLLIQFQNNGVVDDSQLPKDRFSAERLKGVDSTLKIQPAKLEDSAVYLCASSHRQASSYNEQFFGPGTRLTVL.

This clone was observed once. This CDR3 is CASSDLGFLRASNQPQHF. The CDR3, as DNA: TGTGCCAGCAGTGACCTAGGGTTTCTTAGGGCTAGCAATCAGCCCCAGCATTTT. The chain carries TRBV6-1 and TRBJ1-5; no reliable D call. The germline V and J ends were trimmed by 3 bases and 0 bases, with 18 bases remaining between them. Germline-derived CDR1 and CDR2 are MNHNS and SASEGT. The CDR3 spans 18 residues.

The V call is TRBV19, the J call TRBJ1-1; D remains unclear. The V gene lost 3 bases and the J gene lost 5 bases, with 10 bases spanning the gap. The CDR3 length is 13 residues. The germline V gene encodes CDR1 LNHDA and CDR2 SQIVND (reference sequence). The chain's CDR3 is CASSIPGRTEAFF. The DNA for the CDR3 is TGTGCCAGTAGTATCCCAGGTAGGACTGAAGCTTTCTTT. Using reference TRBV19 and TRBJ1-1 for the parts outside the CDR3, the full variable domain is DGGITQSPKYLFRKEGQNVTLSCEQNLNHDAMYWYRQDPGQGLRLIYYSQIVNDFQKGDIAEGYSVSREKKESFPLTVTSAQKNPTAFYLCASSIPGRTEAFFGQGTRLTVV.

The chain links TRBV9 to TRBJ2-3, with 7 positions matching TRBD2. Losses at the gene ends were 3 bases for V and 2 bases for J; bases not matched to a gene: 6. The CDR3 loop spans 15 amino acids. Germline values: CDR1 SGDLS, CDR2 YYNGEE. The DNA for the CDR3 is TGTGCCAGCAGCGAGAGCGGGGTGAACACAGATACGCAGTATTTT. This sequence encodes CASSESGVNTDTQYF.

The chain has TRBV7-9 and TRBJ2-7; unclear D gene. V gave up 5 bases and J gave up 3 bases, with 23 bases separating them. In germline, CDR1 is SEHNR, CDR2 FQNEAQ (reference sequence). The CDR3 runs to 17 residues. This CDR3 reads CASSLKSGRTPSYEQYF. DNA of the CDR3: TGTGCCAGCAGCCTAAAGAGTGGGCGGACGCCCAGCTACGAGCAGTACTTC.

V gene TRBV18 combines with J gene TRBJ1-1; D gene ambiguous. Germline CDR1 reads KGHSH; CDR2 reads LQKENI. Trimming took off 2 bases at V and 0 bases at J, with 16 bases between the two ends. CDR3 length: 17 amino acids. The CDR3 protein is CASSPGIQTVMNTEAFF. DNA for the CDR3: TGTGCCAGCTCACCAGGGATTCAGACGGTTATGAACACTGAAGCTTTCTTT.

The rearrangement links TRBV7-8 to TRBJ2-1; tentative D call: TRBD1 (7 bases). CDR3 size: 16 residues. Germline V gene sequence: CDR1 SGHVS, CDR2 FQNEAQ. V lost 3 bases and J 0 bases, leaving 12 bases between the germline ends. The CDR3 DNA follows: TGTGCCAGCAGCTTGGAGGGGGCTGTCTCCTACAATGAGCAGTTCTTC. It encodes CASSLEGAVSYNEQFF. Looking up the rest from reference TRBV7-8 and TRBJ2-1 gives the full variable domain: GAGVSQSPRYKVAKRGQDVALRCDPISGHVSLFWYQQALGQGPEFLTYFQNEAQLDKSGLPSDRFFAERPEGSVSTLKIQRTQQEDSAVYLCASSLEGAVSYNEQFFGPGTRLTVL.

This chain connects TRBV18 to TRBJ1-1; 8 nucleotides line up with TRBD1. The CDR3 contains 17 residues. Germline trimming cut 3 bases from V and 0 bases from J; bases unmatched to any gene: 9. From germline, CDR1 is KGHSH and CDR2 LQKENI. In DNA form, the CDR3 reads TGTGCCAGCTCACCGTTCGTCCAGGGGGCTCTGAACACTGAAGCTTTCTTT. Translation gives CASSPFVQGALNTEAFF.

The genes are TRBV5-8 and TRBJ1-4, with a weak D call TRBD1 (5 bases). With 1 base removed from V and 6 bases from J, the gap between germline ends came to 19 bases. This CDR3 spans 17 amino acids. Per the germline V gene, CDR1 is SGHTS and CDR2 is YDEGEE. The CDR3 DNA reads TGTGCCAGCAGCTTGTGGGACGGGTCTGTGGGGGATGAAAAACTGTTTTTT. This gives the protein CASSLWDGSVGDEKLFF.

CDR3 region: CASSFQTGLNEKLFF. CDR3 nucleotide sequence: TGTGCCAGCAGTTTCCAGACAGGCCTTAATGAAAAACTGTTTTTT. The chain has TRBV6-1 and TRBJ1-4; D possibly corresponds to TRBD1 (6 bases). This CDR3 contains 15 residues. Trimming took 5 bases from V and 4 from J, leaving 14 bases between them. The germline V gene encodes CDR1 MNHNS and CDR2 SASEGT.

The CDR3 here is CASKDRGTGNTIYF. The CDR3 DNA reads TGTGCCAGCAAGGACAGGGGTACTGGAAACACCATATATTTT. The V and J genes are TRBV2 and TRBJ1-3; 9 bases align to TRBD1. The V gene end was trimmed by 7 bases and the J gene end by 2 bases; junction bases not matched to a gene: 3. The length of the CDR3 is 14 residues. The germline V gene has CDR1 SNHLY and CDR2 FYNNEI.

V gene TRBV4-1 combines with J gene TRBJ2-7, with D possibly TRBD2 on 7 matching bases. Germline V CDR1 and CDR2: MGHRA, YSYEKL. This CDR3 has 15 amino acids. V shed 0 bases and J shed 7 bases, with 16 bases lying between them. The CDR3: CASSQDLGGAREQYF. For the CDR3, the DNA is TGCGCCAGCAGCCAAGATTTGGGGGGGGCACGGGAGCAGTACTTC.

The chain couples TRBV7-9 to TRBJ2-7; TRBD2 might be the D (8 bases). V lost 3 bases to trimming and J lost 5 bases, with 14 bases between them. CDR3 length: 14 amino acids. Per germline, CDR1 SEHNR and CDR2 FQNEAQ (reference sequence). The CDR3 DNA follows: TGTGCCAGCAGCTTGGACAGGCGGGAGGACGAGCAGTACTTC. Its translation: CASSLDRREDEQYF.

This chain links TRBV5-1 with TRBJ2-7; 7 nucleotides align to TRBD1. This CDR3 is built from 16 residues. Germline CDR1 is SGHRS and CDR2 is YFSETQ. Trimming cost V 5 bases and J 0 bases; bases outside gene matches: 11. CDR3 sequence: CASRRDPGTDSYEQYF. CDR3 coding DNA: TGCGCCAGCAGGCGCGACCCCGGGACAGACTCCTACGAGCAGTACTTC.

This clone was observed a single time. The chain uses TRBV12-5 and TRBJ1-5; D is ambiguous. V was shortened by 1 base and J by 7 bases, with 8 bases between the two germline ends. Germline loops: CDR1 LGHNT, CDR2 FRNRAP. This CDR3 region has 13 residues. CDR3 sequence reads: CASGLGRNQPQHF. The CDR3 bases are TGTGCTAGTGGTTTGGGACGGAACCAGCCCCAGCATTTT.

The genes are TRBV28 and TRBJ1-5, with 8 bases aligning to TRBD1. CDR1 and CDR2 from the germline V gene are MDHEN and SYDVKM. With 7 bases clipped from V and 4 bases from J, the junction kept 9 bases outside the gene matches. The CDR3 has 15 residues. CDR3 coding DNA: TGTGCCAGCACCACTGGACAGGGCCAGAATCAGCCCCAGCATTTT. It is translated as CASTTGQGQNQPQHF. Complete variable domain (other parts from reference TRBV28 and TRBJ1-5): DVKVTQSSRYLVKRTGEKVFLECVQDMDHENMFWYRQDPGLGLRLIYFSYDVKMKEKGDIPEGYSVSREKKERFSLILESASTNQTSMYLCASTTGQGQNQPQHFGDGTRLSIL.

This chain uses TRBV30 with TRBJ1-4, with D hard to call. Trimming cost V 7 bases and J 5 bases, with 11 bases left between them. Looked up from germline, CDR1 is GTSNPN and CDR2 is SVGIG (reference sequence). This CDR3 contains 12 residues. As DNA, the CDR3 is TGTGCCTTTGCGGTTGCCAATGAAAAACTGTTTTTT. Encoded protein: CAFAVANEKLFF.

The chain carries TRBV4-1 and TRBJ2-1, with 8 nucleotides matching TRBD2. This CDR3 region has 18 residues. V shed 2 bases and J 6 bases; nucleotides not matched to a gene: 15. The germline gives CDR1 MGHRA, CDR2 YSYEKL. The chain's CDR3 is CASSQRFLRREESNEQFF. The CDR3 nucleotides are TGCGCCAGCAGCCAACGGTTCTTGCGGCGGGAGGAAAGCAATGAGCAGTTCTTC.

Notes on this clone: A read error may be the cause here, since a much bigger clone is one base away. The rearrangement joins TRBV6-5 to TRBJ1-1; TRBD1 matches at 7 bases. Germline values: CDR1 MNHEY, CDR2 SVGAGI. The CDR3 totals 13 residues. V lost 6 bases to trimming and J lost 0 bases; unmatched junction nucleotides: 1. The CDR3 sequence is CASRGQLNTEAFF. CDR3 in DNA: TGTGCCAGCAGGGGACAGCTGAACACTGAAGCTTTCTTT.

J is TRBJ2-3 and V is TRBV10-3; 7 nucleotides align to TRBD2. From germline, CDR1 is ENHRY and CDR2 SYGVKD. The junction had 1 base not matched to a gene; V was cut back by 4 bases and J by 0 bases. The CDR3 spans 14 residues. Here the CDR3 reads CAISGDYSTDTQYF. The CDR3 DNA sequence: TGTGCCATCAGTGGGGACTATAGCACAGATACGCAGTATTTT.

The rearrangement uses TRBV18 and TRBJ1-1; TRBD1 might be the D (5 bases). This CDR3 comprises 14 residues. The V and J ends lost 0 bases and 4 bases respectively, with 9 bases between them. Germline-derived CDR1 and CDR2 are KGHSH and LQKENI. As DNA, the CDR3 is TGTGCCAGCTCACCACCGGGGGAAAGCACTGAAGCTTTCTTT. This codes for CASSPPGESTEAFF.

The chain is built from TRBV6-6 and TRBJ1-2; a possible D gene is TRBD1 (5 bases). Germline values: CDR1 MNHNY, CDR2 SVGAGI (reference sequence). Trimming cost V 6 bases and J 4 bases, with 18 bases left between them. This CDR3 comprises 15 residues. The DNA for the CDR3 is TGTGCCAGCAGGTCGGGGCAGGGTAACAGCTATGGCTACACCTTC. Translating gives CASRSGQGNSYGYTF.

The J gene is TRBJ2-2, the V gene TRBV4-1; 9 bases map to TRBD1. V trimming: 4 bases; J trimming: 8 bases; junction bases outside the gene matches: 2. Germline V gene sequence: CDR1 MGHRA, CDR2 YSYEKL. This CDR3 has 13 residues. The CDR3 loop reads CASSRDREGELFF. The CDR3 DNA follows: TGCGCCAGCAGCCGGGACAGGGAAGGGGAGCTGTTTTTT.

The chain recombines TRBV9 with TRBJ2-2; 7 bases are a match to TRBD1. V dropped 3 bases and J dropped 2; count of bases not matched to a gene: 7. Germline V gene lookup returns CDR1 SGDLS and CDR2 YYNGEE. The CDR3 loop spans 16 amino acids. CDR3 protein: CASSEGTASNTGELFF. The CDR3 bases are TGTGCCAGCAGCGAGGGGACAGCGAGTAACACCGGGGAGCTGTTTTTT.

Turning to this clone: In the same sample, other DNA sequences code for this CDR3. This chain uses TRBV5-1 with TRBJ2-3; TRBD1 aligns across 9 bases. The length of the CDR3 is 15 residues. V shed 0 bases and J 4 bases; nucleotides not matched to a gene: 3. Germline V lookup: CDR1 SGHRS, CDR2 YFSETQ. DNA of the CDR3: TGCGCCAGCAGCTTGGAGGGACAGGGAGCAGATACGCAGTATTTT. Its translation: CASSLEGQGADTQYF.

The chain uses TRBV2 and TRBJ2-5; 11 bases are shared with TRBD1. The CDR3 loop spans 15 amino acids. With V trimmed by 4 bases and J by 5 bases, 6 bases remained unmatched. Germline CDR1 and CDR2: SNHLY and FYNNEI. CDR3 loop: CASSAGTGGRETQYF. CDR3 bases: TGTGCCAGCAGTGCAGGGACAGGGGGAAGGGAGACCCAGTACTTC. The complete variable domain, with remaining parts taken from reference TRBV2 and TRBJ2-5, reads EPEVTQTPSHQVTQMGQEVILRCVPISNHLYFYWYRQILGQKVEFLVSFYNNEISEKSEIFDDQFSVERPDGSNFTLKIRSTKLEDSAMYFCASSAGTGGRETQYFGPGTRLLVL.